A single sample is the source of the 3 T cell receptor beta chains below, sequenced in a study of blood T cell repertoires in COVID-19. Assay used: immunoSEQ multiplex PCR; TCRdb lists only in-frame clones, some missing. The sample has approximately 200,000 clones, approximately 90% seen once. Input material: PBMCs or T cells enriched from blood (not recorded which). The receptors were gathered from a woman under 30 in a cohort exposed to, infected with or recovered from COVID-19 (not recorded which).

The rearrangement uses TRBV28 and TRBJ1-4, with no clear D. This CDR3 is built from 13 residues. In germline, CDR1 is MDHEN, CDR2 SYDVKM. Between the trimmed V and J ends, which lost 4 bases and 8 bases, there was a span of 11 bases. In DNA, the CDR3 is TGTGCCAGCAGTTCGCCGGCGCGGGAAAAACTGTTTTTT. Amino acids: CASSSPAREKLFF.

The chain combines TRBV7-2 with TRBJ2-2; no clear D. Germline assignment: CDR1 SGHTA and CDR2 FQGNSA. Trimming removed 5 bases at V and 0 bases at J, with 13 bases between. CDR3 length: 16 amino acids. The CDR3 DNA sequence: TGTGCCAGCAGCCGCGATCCGACTGCGAACACCGGGGAGCTGTTTTTT. This sequence encodes CASSRDPTANTGELFF.

This sequence joins TRBV27 and TRBJ2-7; D may be TRBD1 (6 bases). CDR1 is MNHEY and CDR2 is SMNVEV in the germline V gene (reference sequence). This CDR3 is built from 16 residues. The V end was cut by 3 bases, the J end by 2 bases, with 17 bases between. CDR3 nucleotides: TGTGCCAGCAGTTTGACAAGTCGGGACACACCCTACGAGCAGTACTTC. Translated, it gives CASSLTSRDTPYEQYF.